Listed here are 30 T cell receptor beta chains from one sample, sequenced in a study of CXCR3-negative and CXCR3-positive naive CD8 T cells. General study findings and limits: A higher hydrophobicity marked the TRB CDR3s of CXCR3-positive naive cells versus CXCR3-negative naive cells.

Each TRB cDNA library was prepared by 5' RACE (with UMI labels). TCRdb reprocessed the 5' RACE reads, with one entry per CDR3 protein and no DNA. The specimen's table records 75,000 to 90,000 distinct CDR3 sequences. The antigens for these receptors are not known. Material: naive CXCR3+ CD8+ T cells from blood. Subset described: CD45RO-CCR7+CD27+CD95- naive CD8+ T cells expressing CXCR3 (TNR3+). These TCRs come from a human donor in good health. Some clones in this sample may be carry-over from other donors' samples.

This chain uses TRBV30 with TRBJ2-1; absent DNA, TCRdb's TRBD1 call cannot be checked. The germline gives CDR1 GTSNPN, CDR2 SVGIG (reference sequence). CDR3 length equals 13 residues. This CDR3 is CAWSGDSYNEQFF.

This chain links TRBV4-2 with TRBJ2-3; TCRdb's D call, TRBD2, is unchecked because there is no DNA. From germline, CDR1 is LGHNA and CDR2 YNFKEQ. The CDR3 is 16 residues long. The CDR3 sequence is CASSPLAGGPTDTQYF.

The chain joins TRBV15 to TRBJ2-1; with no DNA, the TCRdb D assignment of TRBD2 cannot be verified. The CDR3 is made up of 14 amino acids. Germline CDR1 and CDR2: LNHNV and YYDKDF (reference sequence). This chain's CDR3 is CATSKGLAGYEQFF.

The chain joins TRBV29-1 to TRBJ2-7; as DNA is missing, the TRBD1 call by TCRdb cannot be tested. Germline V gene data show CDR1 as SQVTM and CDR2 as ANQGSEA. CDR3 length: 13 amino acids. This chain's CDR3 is CSVEDLGGYEQYF.

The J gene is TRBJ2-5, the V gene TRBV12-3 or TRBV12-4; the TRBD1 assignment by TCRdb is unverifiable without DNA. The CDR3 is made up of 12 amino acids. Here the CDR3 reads CASSPQSETQYF.

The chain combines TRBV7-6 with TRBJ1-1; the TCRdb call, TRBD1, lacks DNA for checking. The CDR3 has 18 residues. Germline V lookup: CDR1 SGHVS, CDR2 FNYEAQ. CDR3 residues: CASSGVKGGARMNTGAFF. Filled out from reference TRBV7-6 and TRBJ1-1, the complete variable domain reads GAGVSQSPRYKVTKRGQDVALRCDPISGHVSLYWYRQALGQGPEFLTYFNYEAQQDKSGLPNDRFSAERPEGSISTLTIQRTEQRDSAMYRCASSGVKGGARMNTGAFFGQGTRLTVV.

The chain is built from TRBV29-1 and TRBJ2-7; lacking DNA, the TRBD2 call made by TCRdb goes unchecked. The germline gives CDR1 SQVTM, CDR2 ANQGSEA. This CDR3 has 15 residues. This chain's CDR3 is CSVAETSGAAYEQYF.

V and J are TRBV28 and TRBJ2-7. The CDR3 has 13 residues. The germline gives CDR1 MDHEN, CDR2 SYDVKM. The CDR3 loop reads CASSQGSWYEQYF.

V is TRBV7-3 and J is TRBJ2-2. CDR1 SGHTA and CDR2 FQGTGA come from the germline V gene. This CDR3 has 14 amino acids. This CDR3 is CASSLGANTGELFF.

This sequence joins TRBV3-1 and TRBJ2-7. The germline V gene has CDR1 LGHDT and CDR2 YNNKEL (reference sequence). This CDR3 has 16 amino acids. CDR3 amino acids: CASSAGSTNFMDEQYF.

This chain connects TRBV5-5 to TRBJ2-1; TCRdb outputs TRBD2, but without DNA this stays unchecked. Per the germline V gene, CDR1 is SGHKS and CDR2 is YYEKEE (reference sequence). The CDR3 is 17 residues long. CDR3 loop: CASSQKGMRERWNEQFF.

CDR3 loop: CASSQDRGTEAFF. The chain has TRBV4-1 and TRBJ1-1. The V gene's germline CDR1 is MGHRA and CDR2 YSYEKL. The CDR3 sequence is 13 residues long.

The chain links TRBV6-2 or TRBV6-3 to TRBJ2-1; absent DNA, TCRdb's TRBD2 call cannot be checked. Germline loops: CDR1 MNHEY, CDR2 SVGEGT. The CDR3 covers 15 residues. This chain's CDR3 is CASSWLLAGEDEQFF.

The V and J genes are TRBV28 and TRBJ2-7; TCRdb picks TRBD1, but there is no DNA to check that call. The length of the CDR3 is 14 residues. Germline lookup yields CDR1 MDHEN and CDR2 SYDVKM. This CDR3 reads CASSLTGFDYEQYF.

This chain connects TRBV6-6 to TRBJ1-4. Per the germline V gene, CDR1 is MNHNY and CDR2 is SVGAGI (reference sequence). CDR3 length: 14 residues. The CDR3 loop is CASSYVSGDEKLFF.

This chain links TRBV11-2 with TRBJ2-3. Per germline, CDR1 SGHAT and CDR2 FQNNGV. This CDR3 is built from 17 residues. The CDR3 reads CASSLVRGHQGTDTQYF.

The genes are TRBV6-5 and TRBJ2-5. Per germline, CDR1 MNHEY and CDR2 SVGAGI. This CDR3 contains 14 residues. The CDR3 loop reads CASSYSGRMETQYF.

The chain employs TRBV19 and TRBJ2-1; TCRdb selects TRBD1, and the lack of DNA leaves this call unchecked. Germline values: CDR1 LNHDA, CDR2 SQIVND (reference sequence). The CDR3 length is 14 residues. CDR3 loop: CASNPTGGWDEQFF.

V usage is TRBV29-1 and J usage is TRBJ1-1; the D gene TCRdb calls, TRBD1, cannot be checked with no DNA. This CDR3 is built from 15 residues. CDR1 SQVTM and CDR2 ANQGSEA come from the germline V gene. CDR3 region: CSVEDYRGAREEAFF. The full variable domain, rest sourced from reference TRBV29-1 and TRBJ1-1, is SAVISQKPSRDICQRGTSLTIQCQVDSQVTMMFWYRQQPGQSLTLIATANQGSEATYESGFVIDKFPISRPNLTFSTLTVSNMSPEDSSIYLCSVEDYRGAREEAFFGQGTRLTVV.

The CDR3 region is CASMGWGGKNTGELFF. The chain couples TRBV19 to TRBJ2-2; the D gene TCRdb calls, TRBD1, cannot be checked with no DNA. CDR1 and CDR2 (germline): LNHDA, SQIVND (reference sequence). The CDR3 sequence is 16 residues long.

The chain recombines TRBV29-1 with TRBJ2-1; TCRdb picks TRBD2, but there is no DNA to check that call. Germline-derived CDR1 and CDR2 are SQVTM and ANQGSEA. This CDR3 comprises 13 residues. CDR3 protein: CSVEGARDNEQFF.

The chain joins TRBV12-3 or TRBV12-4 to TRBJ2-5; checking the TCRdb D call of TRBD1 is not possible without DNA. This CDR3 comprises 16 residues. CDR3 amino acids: CASTITDRGSWETQYF.

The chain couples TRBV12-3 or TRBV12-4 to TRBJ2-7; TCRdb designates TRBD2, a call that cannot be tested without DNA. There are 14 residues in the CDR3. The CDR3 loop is CASSLKAGYAEQYF.

The CDR3 spells CASSQDQAGVYEQYF. The V call is TRBV4-1, the J call TRBJ2-7; TCRdb indicates TRBD1, and absent DNA this call remains unverified. CDR1 is MGHRA, CDR2 YSYEKL, per germline. This CDR3 is built from 15 residues.

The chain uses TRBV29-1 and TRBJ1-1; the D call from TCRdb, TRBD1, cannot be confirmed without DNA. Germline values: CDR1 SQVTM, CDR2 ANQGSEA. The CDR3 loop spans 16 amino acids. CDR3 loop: CSVVDLDRGLNTEAFF.

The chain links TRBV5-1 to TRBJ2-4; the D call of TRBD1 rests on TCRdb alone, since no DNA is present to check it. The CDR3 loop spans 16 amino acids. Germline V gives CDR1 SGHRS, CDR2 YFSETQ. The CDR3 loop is CASSPDRGLAKNIQYF.

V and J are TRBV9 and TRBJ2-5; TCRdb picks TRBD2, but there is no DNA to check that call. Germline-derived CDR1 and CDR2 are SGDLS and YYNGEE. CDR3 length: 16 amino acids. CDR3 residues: CASSASGGGALETQYF.

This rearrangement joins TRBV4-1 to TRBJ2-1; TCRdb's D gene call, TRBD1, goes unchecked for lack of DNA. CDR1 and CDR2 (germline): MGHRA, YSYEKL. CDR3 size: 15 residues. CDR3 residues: CASSPGTGGVDEQFF.

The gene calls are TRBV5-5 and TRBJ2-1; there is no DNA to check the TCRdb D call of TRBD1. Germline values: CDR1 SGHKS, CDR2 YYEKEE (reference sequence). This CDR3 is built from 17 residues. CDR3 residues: CASSPEGGGSSYNEQFF.

The CDR3 here is CASSPPQAGGPYNEQFF. V gene TRBV5-1 combines with J gene TRBJ2-1; checking the TCRdb D call of TRBD1 is not possible without DNA. CDR1 and CDR2 from the germline V gene are SGHRS and YFSETQ. The CDR3 length is 17 residues. Full variable domain (missing parts from reference TRBV5-1 and TRBJ2-1): KAGVTQTPRYLIKTRGQQVTLSCSPISGHRSVSWYQQTPGQGLQFLFEYFSETQRNKGNFPGRFSGRQFSNSRSEMNVSTLELGDSALYLCASSPPQAGGPYNEQFFGPGTRLTVL.